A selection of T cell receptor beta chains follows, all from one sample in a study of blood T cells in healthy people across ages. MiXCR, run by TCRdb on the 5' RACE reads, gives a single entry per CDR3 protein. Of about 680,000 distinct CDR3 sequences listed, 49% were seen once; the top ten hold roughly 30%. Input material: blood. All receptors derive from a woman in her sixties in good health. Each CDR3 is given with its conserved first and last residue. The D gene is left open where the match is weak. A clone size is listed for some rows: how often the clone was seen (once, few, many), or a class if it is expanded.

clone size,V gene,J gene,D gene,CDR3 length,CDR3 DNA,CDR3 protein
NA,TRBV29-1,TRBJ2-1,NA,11,TGCAGCGTTGAAGGGTTGGGGGAGCAGTTCTTC,CSVEGLGEQFF
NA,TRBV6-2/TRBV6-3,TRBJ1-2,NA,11,TGTGCCAGCACAGGAATATATGGCTACACCTTC,CASTGIYGYTF
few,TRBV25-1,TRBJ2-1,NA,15,TGTGCCAGCAGTGAATTGGGGCGGGGACCCAATGAGCAGTTCTTC,CASSELGRGPNEQFF
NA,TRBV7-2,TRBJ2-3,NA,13,TGTGCCAGCAGCCTAGTGGTTGCAGATACGCAGTATTTT,CASSLVVADTQYF
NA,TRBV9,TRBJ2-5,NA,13,TGTGCCAGCAGCCTAGATGGTTACGAGACCCAGTACTTC,CASSLDGYETQYF
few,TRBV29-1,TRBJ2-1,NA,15,TGCAGCGCTGCTGGGGCCGGCTCCGGCGGGAATGAGCAGTTCTTC,CSAAGAGSGGNEQFF
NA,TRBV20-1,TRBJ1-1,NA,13,TGCAGTGCTGAGGACGGGGTGAACACTGAAGCTTTCTTT,CSAEDGVNTEAFF
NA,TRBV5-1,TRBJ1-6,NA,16,TGCGCCAGCAGCTTGGCATACCAGGGGTATGATTCACCCCTCCACTTT,CASSLAYQGYDSPLHF
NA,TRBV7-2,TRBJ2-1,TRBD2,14,TGTGCCAGCAGCTTAGGGACTAGCGGGAGGGCCCCGTTCTTC,CASSLGTSGRAPFF
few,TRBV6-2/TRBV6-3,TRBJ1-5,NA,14,TGTGCCAGCAGTTACGGGCAGACTTATCAGCCCCAGCATTTT,CASSYGQTYQPQHF
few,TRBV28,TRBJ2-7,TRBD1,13,TGTGCCAGCAGACTGACAGGGGCGGTCGAGCAGTACTTC,CASRLTGAVEQYF
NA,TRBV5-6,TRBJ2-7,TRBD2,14,TGTGCCAGCACCAGAGCGGGAGTGGACTACGAGCAGTACTTC,CASTRAGVDYEQYF
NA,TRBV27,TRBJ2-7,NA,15,TGTGCCAGCAGATCCAAGGGGGGGGCCTCCTACGAGCAGTACTTC,CASRSKGGASYEQYF
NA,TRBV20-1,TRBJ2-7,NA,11,TGCAGCGCTCGCAGGGGCTACGAGCAGTACTTC,CSARRGYEQYF
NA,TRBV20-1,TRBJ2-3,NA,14,TGCAGTGCTCCCCCGGGGCTTGGGGCAGATACGCAGTATTTT,CSAPPGLGADTQYF